This T cell receptor beta chain appears in the sequencing data of a study of cytomegalovirus exposure and HLA in healthy donors. With 60 Vbeta and 13 Jbeta primers, the PCR was carried out. Profiled with immunoSEQ multiplex PCR; TCRdb holds only in-frame clones, not every one. The sample includes about 120,000 clones, roughly 80% of them seen just once. Only a few counts were recorded for this clone. Germline lookup yields CDR1 MNHEY and CDR2 SVGAGI. After removal of 2 bases from V and 4 bases from J, the junction contained 7 bases not matched to a gene. The CDR3 is made up of 15 amino acids. The origin of this receptor is a woman aged 35 to 49 in good health and CMV-seropositive. The source material was PBMCs. The rearrangement links TRBV6-5 to TRBJ2-7; TRBD2 agrees at 8 bases. Here the CDR3 reads CASSYHRGGAYEQYF. CDR3 nucleotide sequence: TGTGCCAGCAGTTACCACCGGGGGGGGGCTTACGAGCAGTACTTC.